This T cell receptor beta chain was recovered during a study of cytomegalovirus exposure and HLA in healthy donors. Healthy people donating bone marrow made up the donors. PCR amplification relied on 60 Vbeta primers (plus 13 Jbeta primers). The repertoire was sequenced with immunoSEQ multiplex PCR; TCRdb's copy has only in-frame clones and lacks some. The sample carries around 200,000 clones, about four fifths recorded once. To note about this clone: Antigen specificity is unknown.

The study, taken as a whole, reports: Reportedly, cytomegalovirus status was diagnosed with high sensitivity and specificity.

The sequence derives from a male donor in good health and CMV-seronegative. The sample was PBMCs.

This CDR3 reads CASSLAPGLGIHEQYF. CDR3 in DNA: TGTGCCAGCAGCTTGGCCCCGGGACTAGGGATCCACGAGCAGTACTTC. The J gene is TRBJ2-7, the V gene TRBV5-8, with 8 bases fitting TRBD2. The V gene's germline CDR1 is SGHTS and CDR2 YDEGEE. V gave up 0 bases and J gave up 5 bases; unmatched junction bases: 10. The CDR3 extends over 16 amino acids.